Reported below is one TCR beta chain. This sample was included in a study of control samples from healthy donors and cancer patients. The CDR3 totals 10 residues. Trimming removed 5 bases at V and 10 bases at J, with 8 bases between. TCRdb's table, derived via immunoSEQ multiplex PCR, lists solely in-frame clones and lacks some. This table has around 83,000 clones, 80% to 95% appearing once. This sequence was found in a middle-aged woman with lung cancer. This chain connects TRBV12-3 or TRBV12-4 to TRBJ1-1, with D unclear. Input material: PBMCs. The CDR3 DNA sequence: TGTGCCAGCAGTGCCCGGAGAGCTTTCTTT. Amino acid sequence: CASSARRAFF.